The rows below give T cell receptor beta chains drawn from one sample of a study of vaccination effects on CD4 cells after COVID-19. Repertoires were generated with immunoSEQ multiplex PCR, while TCRdb's copy carries only in-frame clones and drops some. The sample has around 70,000 clones, more than 70% seen once. No antigen is known for these receptors. Here the sequenced sample was CD4+ T cells from PBMCs cultured without peptide, taken before COVID-19 vaccination. The source of these receptors is a human donor who received a COVID-19 vaccine. The CDR3 runs from the conserved cysteine through the conserved F or W. Fields, in order: D gene, clone size, J gene, V gene, CDR3 protein, CDR3 DNA. A D gene is named only where the DNA matches it firmly. The listing skips clone size in some rows; elsewhere it reads once, few, many or a size class.

NA NA TRBJ2-3 TRBV6-5 CASSRLESTDTQYF TGTGCCAGCAGTAGACTGGAAAGCACAGATACGCAGTATTTT
TRBD2 NA TRBJ2-1 TRBV28 CASSLWGLAGGENEQFF TGTGCCAGCAGTTTATGGGGATTAGCGGGGGGGGAGAATGAGCAGTTCTTC
NA NA TRBJ2-3 TRBV9 CASSVGADLSTDTQYF TGTGCCAGCAGCGTAGGCGCGGACCTAAGCACAGATACGCAGTATTTT
TRBD1 few TRBJ2-1 TRBV7-2 CASSLQAGGHNEQFF TGTGCCAGCAGCTTACAGGCAGGGGGCCACAATGAGCAGTTCTTC
NA few TRBJ1-6 TRBV6-6 CASSYRRDNSPLHF TGTGCCAGCAGTTACCGACGGGATAATTCACCCCTCCACTTT
NA NA TRBJ1-4 TRBV28 CASSLFEKLFF TGTGCCAGCAGTTTATTTGAAAAACTGTTTTTT
NA NA TRBJ1-4 TRBV5-1 CASSLGGAGEKLFF TGCGCCAGCAGCTTGGGGGGGGCAGGGGAAAAACTGTTTTTT
TRBD1 NA TRBJ1-5 TRBV19 CASSRKDREYSNQPQHF TGTGCCAGTAGTAGGAAAGACAGGGAATATAGCAATCAGCCCCAGCATTTT
NA once TRBJ1-2 TRBV19 CASSIGTPYYGYTF TGTGCCAGTAGTATAGGGACACCCTACTATGGCTACACCTTC
NA NA TRBJ2-2 TRBV7-3 CASSPTKTYTGELFF TGTGCCAGCAGCCCCACGAAAACCTACACCGGGGAGCTGTTTTTT
NA NA TRBJ1-1 TRBV30 CAWRWGGVPEAFF TGTGCCTGGAGGTGGGGAGGGGTGCCTGAAGCTTTCTTT
NA few TRBJ1-4 TRBV24-1 CATSGGHTGGLFF TGTGCCACCAGTGGGGGACATACGGGAGGACTGTTTTTT
NA NA TRBJ1-2 TRBV2 CASSGEGYGYTF TGTGCCAGCAGTGGAGAAGGGTATGGCTACACCTTC
NA NA TRBJ2-3 TRBV10-2 CASSEGVDPLHTDTQYF TGCGCCAGCAGTGAGGGGGTAGACCCCCTTCACACAGATACGCAGTATTTT
NA once TRBJ1-5 TRBV19 CASSAQGYSNQPQHF TGTGCCAGTAGTGCACAGGGTTATAGCAATCAGCCCCAGCATTTT
NA NA TRBJ2-3 TRBV18 CASSLPSSGTGTQYF TGTGCCAGCTCACTGCCTTCCTCGGGTACAGGTACGCAGTATTTT
NA NA TRBJ1-6 TRBV2 CASSDGWVGSPLHF TGTGCCAGCAGTGACGGGTGGGTGGGTTCACCCCTCCACTTT
NA once TRBJ1-1 TRBV7-3 CASSLTSFKNTEAFF TGTGCCAGCAGCTTAACGAGTTTCAAGAACACTGAAGCTTTCTTT
NA NA TRBJ1-1 TRBV7-3 CASSLNREMNTEAFF TGTGCCAGCAGCTTAAATAGGGAAATGAACACTGAAGCTTTCTTT
NA NA TRBJ1-5 TRBV10-3 CAISGGVGGNQPQHF TGTGCCATCAGCGGAGGGGTCGGCGGCAATCAGCCCCAGCATTTT
NA NA TRBJ2-5 TRBV7-2 CASSLNTGRSESQYF TGTGCCAGCAGTCTCAATACGGGACGCTCCGAGTCCCAGTACTTC
NA few TRBJ2-5 TRBV28 CASSFGVGAWETQYF TGTGCCAGCAGTTTCGGGGTGGGGGCATGGGAGACCCAGTACTTC
NA NA TRBJ2-1 TRBV5-1 CASSPGTYNEQFF TGCGCCAGCAGCCCTGGGACGTACAATGAGCAGTTCTTC
NA NA TRBJ2-6 TRBV5-1 CASSLVLSGANVLTF TGCGCCAGCAGCTTGGTCCTCTCTGGGGCCAACGTCCTGACTTTC
NA NA TRBJ2-2 TRBV11-2 CASSQSTMRSGELFF TGTGCCAGCAGCCAAAGTACTATGAGAAGCGGGGAGCTGTTTTTT
NA once TRBJ1-2 TRBV7-8 CASSLVQSGYGYTF TGTGCCAGCAGCTTAGTACAATCGGGATATGGCTACACCTTC
NA NA TRBJ1-5 TRBV3-1/TRBV3-2 CASSLQGYQPQHF TGTGCCAGCAGCCTACAGGGATATCAGCCCCAGCATTTT
NA NA TRBJ1-5 TRBV6-2/TRBV6-3 CASSFLISNQPQHF TGTGCCAGCAGTTTCTTAATTAGCAATCAGCCCCAGCATTTT
NA NA TRBJ1-4 TRBV18 CASSPGGLGEKLFF TGTGCCAGCTCACCAGGGGGCCTAGGTGAAAAACTGTTTTTT